This TCR beta chain was found in a study of T cell responses to AZD1222 COVID-19 vaccine. Study results and caveats: The breadth and depth of Spike-specific TCRs increased once two AZD1222 doses had been given. Within unmutated variant regions lay the reported targets of nearly half of spike-specific TCRs. The peak T cell response came first, and repertoires were sampled only after it.

Measured with immunoSEQ multiplex PCR; TCRdb has only the in-frame clones, and not every one. Of 20,000 to 30,000 clones in the sample, 86% were seen once. This CDR3 has 14 residues. V lost 3 bases and J 8 bases, leaving 13 bases between the germline ends. Germline CDR1 reads SGHVS; CDR2 reads FQNEAQ. Points on this clone: Its cognate antigen is unknown.

The receptor comes from an adult who received the AZD1222 COVID-19 vaccine. The input for sequencing was peripheral blood, taken 28 days after the second AZD1222 dose. The chain recombines TRBV7-8 with TRBJ1-4; D may be TRBD1 (6 bases). CDR3 coding DNA: TGTGCCAGCAGCTTCCGGACAGATGTGGAAAAACTGTTTTTT. Translation: CASSFRTDVEKLFF.